The source of this T cell receptor beta chain is a study of T-cell memory formation after mild COVID-19. 5'RACE with constant-segment primers yielded barcoded, UMI-tagged TCR alpha and TCR beta cDNA libraries. A single record per CDR3 protein comes from TCRdb applying MiXCR to the 5' RACE reads. This table has about 360,000 distinct CDR3 sequences, roughly 13% appearing once. J gave up 9 bases and V 6 bases, and 2 bases lay outside the gene matches. This CDR3 is 12 amino acids long. From germline, CDR1 is LGHDT and CDR2 YNNKEL (reference sequence). Material for sequencing was PBMCs or a T cell subset sorted from them (not recorded which). The V and J genes are TRBV3-1 and TRBJ1-6, with 7 bases matching TRBD1. The receptor's source is a man aged 18 to 29 who had mild COVID-19 (a few samples of this study predate the infection). Cell type and time point are not known. The CDR3: CASRTGFSPLHF. CDR3 bases: TGTGCCAGCAGGACAGGGTTTTCACCCCTCCACTTT.